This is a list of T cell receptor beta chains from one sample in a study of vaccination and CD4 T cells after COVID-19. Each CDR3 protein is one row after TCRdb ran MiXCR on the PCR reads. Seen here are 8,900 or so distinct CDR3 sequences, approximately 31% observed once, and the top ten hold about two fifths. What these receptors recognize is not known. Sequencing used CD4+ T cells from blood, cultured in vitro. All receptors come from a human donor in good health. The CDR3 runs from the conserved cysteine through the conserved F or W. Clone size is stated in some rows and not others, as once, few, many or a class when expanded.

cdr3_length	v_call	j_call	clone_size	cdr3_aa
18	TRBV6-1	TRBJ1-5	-	CASSLTGGFGQTNQPQHF
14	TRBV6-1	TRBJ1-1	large	CASSEALENTEAFF
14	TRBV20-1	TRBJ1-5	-	CSATRGFSNQPQHF
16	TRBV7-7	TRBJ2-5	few	CASSLGVRAGQETQYF
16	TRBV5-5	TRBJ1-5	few	CASSLAGGQRNQPQHF
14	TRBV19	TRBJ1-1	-	CASRDTGWNTEAFF
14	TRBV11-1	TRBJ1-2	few	CASSLGSEFYGYTF
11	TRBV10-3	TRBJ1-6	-	CAISDPSPLHF
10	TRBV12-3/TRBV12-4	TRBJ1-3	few	CASSLYTIYF
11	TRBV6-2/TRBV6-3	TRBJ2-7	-	CASSQGTSPHF
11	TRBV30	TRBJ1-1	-	CAWSAGSTAFF
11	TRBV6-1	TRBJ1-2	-	CASSQGTGYTF
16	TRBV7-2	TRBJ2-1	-	CASSLGSATSYNEQFF
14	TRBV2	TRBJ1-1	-	CASGRDIAGAEAFF
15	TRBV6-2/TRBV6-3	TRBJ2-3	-	CASNARTGGADTQYF